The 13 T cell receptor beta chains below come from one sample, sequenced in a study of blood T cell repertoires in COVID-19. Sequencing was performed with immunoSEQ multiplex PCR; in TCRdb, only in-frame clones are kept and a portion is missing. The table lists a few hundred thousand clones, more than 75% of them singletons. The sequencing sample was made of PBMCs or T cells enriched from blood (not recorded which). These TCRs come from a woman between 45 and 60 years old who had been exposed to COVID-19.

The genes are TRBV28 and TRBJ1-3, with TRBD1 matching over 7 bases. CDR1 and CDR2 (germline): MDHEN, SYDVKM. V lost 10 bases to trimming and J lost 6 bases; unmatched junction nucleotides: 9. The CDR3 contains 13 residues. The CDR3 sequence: CATSGGSVNTIYF. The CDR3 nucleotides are TGTGCCACTTCAGGGGGGAGTGTAAACACCATATATTTT.

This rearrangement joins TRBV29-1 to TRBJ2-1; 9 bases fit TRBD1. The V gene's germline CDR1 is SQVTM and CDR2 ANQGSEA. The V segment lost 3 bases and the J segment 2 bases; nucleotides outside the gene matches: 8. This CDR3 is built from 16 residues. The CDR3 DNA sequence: TGCAGCGTTGAGGTCCCGGGACAGGGCCCCTACAATGAGCAGTTCTTC. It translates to CSVEVPGQGPYNEQFF.

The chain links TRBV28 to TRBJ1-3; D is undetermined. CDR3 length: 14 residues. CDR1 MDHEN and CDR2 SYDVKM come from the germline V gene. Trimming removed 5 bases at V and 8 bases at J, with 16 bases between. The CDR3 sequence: CASSPVGPRDTIYF. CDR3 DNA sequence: TGTGCCAGCAGTCCCGTAGGGCCGCGGGACACCATATATTTT.

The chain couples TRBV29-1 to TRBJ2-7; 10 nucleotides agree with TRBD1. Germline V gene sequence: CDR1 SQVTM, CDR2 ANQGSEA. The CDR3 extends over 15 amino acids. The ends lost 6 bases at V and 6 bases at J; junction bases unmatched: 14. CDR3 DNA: TGCAGCGTGGACTCCGGGACAGGGGTAATCGGCGAGCAGTACTTC. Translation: CSVDSGTGVIGEQYF.

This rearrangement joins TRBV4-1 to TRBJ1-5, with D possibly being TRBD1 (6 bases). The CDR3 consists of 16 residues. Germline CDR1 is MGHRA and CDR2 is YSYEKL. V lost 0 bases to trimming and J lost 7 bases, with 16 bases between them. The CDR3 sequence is CASSQEVTGIPQPQHF. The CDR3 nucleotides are TGCGCCAGCAGCCAAGAAGTAACAGGGATACCCCAGCCCCAGCATTTT.

The CDR3 DNA reads as TGTGCCAGCAGTCTGGACAGGGCTGAAGCTTTCTTT. This translates into CASSLDRAEAFF. The chain links TRBV12-3 or TRBV12-4 to TRBJ1-1; 8 nucleotides line up with TRBD1. With 5 bases clipped from V and 6 bases from J, the junction kept 2 bases outside the gene matches. The CDR3 is made up of 12 amino acids.

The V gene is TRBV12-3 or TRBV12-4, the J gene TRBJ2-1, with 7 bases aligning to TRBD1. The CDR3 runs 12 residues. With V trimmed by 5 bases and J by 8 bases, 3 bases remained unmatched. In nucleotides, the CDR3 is TGTGCCAGCAGTCGACAGGGCTATGAGCAGTTCTTC. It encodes CASSRQGYEQFF.

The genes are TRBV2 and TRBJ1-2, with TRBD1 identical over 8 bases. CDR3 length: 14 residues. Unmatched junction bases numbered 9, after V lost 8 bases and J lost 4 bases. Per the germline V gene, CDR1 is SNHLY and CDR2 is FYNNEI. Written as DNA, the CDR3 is TGTGCCAGCCGCGGACAGGGTGCGCTCTATGGCTACACCTTC. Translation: CASRGQGALYGYTF.

The chain's CDR3 is CASSFPGGKANYGYTF. Written as DNA, the CDR3 is TGTGCCAGCAGTTTTCCGGGGGGTAAAGCTAACTATGGCTACACCTTC. This chain joins TRBV28 and TRBJ1-2; tentative D call: TRBD1 (5 bases). There are 16 residues in the CDR3. V lost 3 bases and J lost 0, with 14 bases in between. The germline V gene has CDR1 MDHEN and CDR2 SYDVKM.

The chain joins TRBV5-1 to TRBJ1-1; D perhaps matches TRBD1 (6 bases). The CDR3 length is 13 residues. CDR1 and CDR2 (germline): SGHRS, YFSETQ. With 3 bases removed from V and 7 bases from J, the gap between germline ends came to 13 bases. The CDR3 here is CASSSTDRLEAFF. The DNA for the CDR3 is TGCGCCAGCAGCTCAACGGACAGACTTGAAGCTTTCTTT. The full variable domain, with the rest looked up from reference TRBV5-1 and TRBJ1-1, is KAGVTQTPRYLIKTRGQQVTLSCSPISGHRSVSWYQQTPGQGLQFLFEYFSETQRNKGNFPGRFSGRQFSNSRSEMNVSTLELGDSALYLCASSSTDRLEAFFGQGTRLTVV.

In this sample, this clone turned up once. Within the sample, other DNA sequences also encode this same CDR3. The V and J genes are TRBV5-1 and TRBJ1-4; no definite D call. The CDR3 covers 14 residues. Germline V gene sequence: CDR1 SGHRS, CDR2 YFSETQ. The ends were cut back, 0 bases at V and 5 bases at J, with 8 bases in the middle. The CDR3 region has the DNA TGCGCCAGCAGCTTGGACAGTAAAAATGAAAAACTGTTTTTT. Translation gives CASSLDSKNEKLFF.

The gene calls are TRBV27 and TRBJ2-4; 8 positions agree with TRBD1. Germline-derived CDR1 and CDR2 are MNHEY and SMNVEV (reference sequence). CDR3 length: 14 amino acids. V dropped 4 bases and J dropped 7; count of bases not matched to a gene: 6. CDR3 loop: CASSSGGEGNIQYF. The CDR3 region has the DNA TGTGCCAGCAGTTCAGGGGGCGAGGGGAACATTCAGTACTTC.

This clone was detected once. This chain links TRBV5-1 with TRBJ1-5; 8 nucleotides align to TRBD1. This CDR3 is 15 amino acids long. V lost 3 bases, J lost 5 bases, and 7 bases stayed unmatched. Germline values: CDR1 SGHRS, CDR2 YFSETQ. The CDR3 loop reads CASSSLGGQDQPQHF. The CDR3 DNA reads TGCGCCAGCAGCTCCTTGGGGGGACAGGATCAGCCCCAGCATTTT.